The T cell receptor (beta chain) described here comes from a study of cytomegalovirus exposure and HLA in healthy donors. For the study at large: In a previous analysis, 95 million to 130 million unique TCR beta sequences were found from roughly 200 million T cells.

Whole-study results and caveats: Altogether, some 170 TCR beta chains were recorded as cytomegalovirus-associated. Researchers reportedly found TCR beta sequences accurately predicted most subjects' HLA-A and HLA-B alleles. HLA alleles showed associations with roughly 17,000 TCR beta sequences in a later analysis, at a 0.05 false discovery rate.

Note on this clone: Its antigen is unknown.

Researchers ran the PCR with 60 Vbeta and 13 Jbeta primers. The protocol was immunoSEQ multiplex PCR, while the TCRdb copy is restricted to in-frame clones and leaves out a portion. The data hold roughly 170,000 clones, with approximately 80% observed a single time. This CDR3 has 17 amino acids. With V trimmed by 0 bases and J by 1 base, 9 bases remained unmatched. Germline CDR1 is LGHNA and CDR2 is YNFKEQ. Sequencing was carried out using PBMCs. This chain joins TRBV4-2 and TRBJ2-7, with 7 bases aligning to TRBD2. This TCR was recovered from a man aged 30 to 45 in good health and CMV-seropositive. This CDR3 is CASSQEEASGISYEQYF. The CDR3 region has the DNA TGTGCCAGCAGCCAAGAGGAGGCTAGCGGAATTTCCTACGAGCAGTACTTC.